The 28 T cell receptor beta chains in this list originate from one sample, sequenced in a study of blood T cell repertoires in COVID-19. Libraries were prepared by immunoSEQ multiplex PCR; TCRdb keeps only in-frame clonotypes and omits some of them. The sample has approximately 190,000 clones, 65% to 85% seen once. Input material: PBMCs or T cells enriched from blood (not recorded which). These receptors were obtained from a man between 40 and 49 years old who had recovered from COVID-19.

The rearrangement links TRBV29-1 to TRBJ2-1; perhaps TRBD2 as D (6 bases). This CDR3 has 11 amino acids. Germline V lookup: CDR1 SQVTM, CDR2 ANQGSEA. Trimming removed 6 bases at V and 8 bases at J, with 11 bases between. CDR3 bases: TGCAGCGTCACCAGGGACTATGAGCAGTTCTTC. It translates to CSVTRDYEQFF.

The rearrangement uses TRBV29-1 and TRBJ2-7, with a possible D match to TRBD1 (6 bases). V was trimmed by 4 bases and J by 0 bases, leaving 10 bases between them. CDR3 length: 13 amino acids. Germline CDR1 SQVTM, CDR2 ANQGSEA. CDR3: CSVVDRSSYEQYF. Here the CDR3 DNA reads TGCAGCGTTGTCGACAGGAGCTCCTACGAGCAGTACTTC.

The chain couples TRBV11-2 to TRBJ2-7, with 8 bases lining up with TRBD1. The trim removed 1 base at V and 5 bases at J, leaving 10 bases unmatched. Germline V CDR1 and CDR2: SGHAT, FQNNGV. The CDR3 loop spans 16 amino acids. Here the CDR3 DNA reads TGTGCCAGCAGCTTAGGTACGGGACAGGTCAGCCACGAGCAGTACTTC. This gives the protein CASSLGTGQVSHEQYF.

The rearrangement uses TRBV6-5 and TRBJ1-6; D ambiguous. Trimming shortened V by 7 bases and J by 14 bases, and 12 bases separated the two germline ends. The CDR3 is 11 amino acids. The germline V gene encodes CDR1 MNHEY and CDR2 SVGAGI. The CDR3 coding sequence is TGTGCCAGCAACTTGCCCTTGGCCCTCCACTTT. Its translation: CASNLPLALHF.

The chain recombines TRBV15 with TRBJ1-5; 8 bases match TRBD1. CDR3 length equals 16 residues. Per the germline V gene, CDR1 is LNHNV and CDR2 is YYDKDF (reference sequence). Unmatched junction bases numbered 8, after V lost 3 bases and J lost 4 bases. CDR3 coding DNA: TGTGCCACCAGCAGGGGGGGGGACAGGAGGAATCAGCCCCAGCATTTT. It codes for CATSRGGDRRNQPQHF.

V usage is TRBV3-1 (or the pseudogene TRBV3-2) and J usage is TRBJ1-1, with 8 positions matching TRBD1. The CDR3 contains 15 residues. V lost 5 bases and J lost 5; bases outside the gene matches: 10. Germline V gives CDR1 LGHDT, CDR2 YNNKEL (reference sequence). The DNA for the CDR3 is TGTGCCAGCAGCTCACCCCGGACAGGGAATACTGAAGCTTTCTTT. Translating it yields CASSSPRTGNTEAFF.

The CDR3 protein is CATSDLEGLGYTF. In DNA, the CDR3 is TGTGCCACCAGTGATTTGGAGGGTTTGGGCTACACCTTC. The rearrangement joins TRBV24-1 to TRBJ1-2; D gene ambiguous. Germline CDR1 and CDR2: KGHDR and SFDVKD. Trimming took 0 bases from V and 8 from J, leaving 9 bases between them. CDR3 length equals 13 residues.

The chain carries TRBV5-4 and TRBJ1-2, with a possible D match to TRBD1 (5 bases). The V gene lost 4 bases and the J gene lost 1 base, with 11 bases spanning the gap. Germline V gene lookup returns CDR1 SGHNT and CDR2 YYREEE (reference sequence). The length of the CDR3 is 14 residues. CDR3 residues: CASSPMGGNYGYTF. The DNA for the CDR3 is TGTGCCAGCAGCCCGATGGGGGGTAACTATGGCTACACCTTC.

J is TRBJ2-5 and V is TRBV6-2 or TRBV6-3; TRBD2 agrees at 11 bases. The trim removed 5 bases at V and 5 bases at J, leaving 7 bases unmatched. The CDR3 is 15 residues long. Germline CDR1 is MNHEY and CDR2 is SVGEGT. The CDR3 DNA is TGTGCCAGCAGTGGTTCGACTAGCGGGGTTGAGACCCAGTACTTC. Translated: CASSGSTSGVETQYF.

CDR3 loop: CASSLERGSLEQYF. The CDR3 bases are TGTGCCAGCAGCTTAGAAAGGGGCTCCCTCGAGCAGTACTTC. The genes are TRBV11-2 and TRBJ2-7, with D possibly being TRBD1 (5 bases). Germline V gene data show CDR1 as SGHAT and CDR2 as FQNNGV. This CDR3 is built from 14 residues. V was clipped by 0 bases and J by 6 bases, with 12 bases between them. Looking up the rest from reference TRBV11-2 and TRBJ2-7 gives the full variable domain: EAGVAQSPRYKIIEKRQSVAFWCNPISGHATLYWYQQILGQGPKLLIQFQNNGVVDDSQLPKDRFSAERLKGVDSTLKIQPAKLEDSAVYLCASSLERGSLEQYFGPGTRLTVT.

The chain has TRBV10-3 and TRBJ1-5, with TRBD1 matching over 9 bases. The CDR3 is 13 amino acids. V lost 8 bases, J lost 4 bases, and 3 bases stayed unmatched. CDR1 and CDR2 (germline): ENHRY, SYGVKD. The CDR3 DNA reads TGTGCCATCCGGGACAGGGAGAATCAGCCCCAGCATTTT. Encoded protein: CAIRDRENQPQHF.

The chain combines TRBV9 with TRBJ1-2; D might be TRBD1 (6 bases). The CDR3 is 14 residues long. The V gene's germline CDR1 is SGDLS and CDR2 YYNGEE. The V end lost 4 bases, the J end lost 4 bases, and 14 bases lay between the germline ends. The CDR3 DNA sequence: TGTGCCAGCAGCACCTCCGGACAGTCCTATGGCTACACCTTC. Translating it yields CASSTSGQSYGYTF.

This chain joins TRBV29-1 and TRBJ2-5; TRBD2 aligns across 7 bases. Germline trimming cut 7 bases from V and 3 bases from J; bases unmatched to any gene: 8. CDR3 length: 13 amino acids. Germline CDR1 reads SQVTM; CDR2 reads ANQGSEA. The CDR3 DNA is TGCAGCGCCCACGCCGGACTAGAAGAGACCCAGTACTTC. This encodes CSAHAGLEETQYF. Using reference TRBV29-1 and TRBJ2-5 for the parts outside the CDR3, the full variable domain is SAVISQKPSRDICQRGTSLTIQCQVDSQVTMMFWYRQQPGQSLTLIATANQGSEATYESGFVIDKFPISRPNLTFSTLTVSNMSPEDSSIYLCSAHAGLEETQYFGPGTRLLVL.

The CDR3 loop reads CASSWTGTEAFF. The CDR3 DNA reads as TGTGCCAGCAGCTGGACAGGGACTGAAGCTTTCTTT. The chain employs TRBV5-4 and TRBJ1-1; 8 bases are shared with TRBD1. Germline CDR1 and CDR2: SGHNT and YYREEE (reference sequence). The CDR3 is made up of 12 amino acids. The V segment lost 3 bases and the J segment 5 bases; nucleotides outside the gene matches: 0.

The CDR3, as DNA: TGTGCCAGCCGGGAACATCCCATCTCTGGAAACACCATATATTTT. This translates into CASREHPISGNTIYF. The chain combines TRBV2 with TRBJ1-3; no definite D call. V was pared by 8 bases and J by 0 bases, with 14 bases between. Germline V gene sequence: CDR1 SNHLY, CDR2 FYNNEI. The CDR3 is 15 amino acids.

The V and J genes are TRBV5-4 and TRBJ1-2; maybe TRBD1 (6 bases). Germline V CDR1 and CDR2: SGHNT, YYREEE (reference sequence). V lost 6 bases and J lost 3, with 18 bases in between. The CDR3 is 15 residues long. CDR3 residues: CASTSTGGADYGYTF. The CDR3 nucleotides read TGTGCCAGCACCTCGACAGGCGGTGCGGACTATGGCTACACCTTC.

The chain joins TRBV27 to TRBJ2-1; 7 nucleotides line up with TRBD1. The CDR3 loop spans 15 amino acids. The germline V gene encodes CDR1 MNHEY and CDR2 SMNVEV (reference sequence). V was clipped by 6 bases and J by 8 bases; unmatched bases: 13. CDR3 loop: CASSVGTDSRDEQFF. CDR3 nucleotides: TGTGCCAGCAGCGTGGGGACAGACTCCAGGGATGAGCAGTTCTTC.

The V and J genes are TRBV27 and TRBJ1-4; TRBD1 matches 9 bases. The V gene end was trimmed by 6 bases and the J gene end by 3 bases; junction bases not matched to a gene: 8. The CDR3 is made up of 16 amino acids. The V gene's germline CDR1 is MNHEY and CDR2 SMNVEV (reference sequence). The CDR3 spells CASSRTGAPANEKLFF. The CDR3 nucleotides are TGTGCCAGCAGCAGGACAGGGGCCCCAGCTAATGAAAAACTGTTTTTT.

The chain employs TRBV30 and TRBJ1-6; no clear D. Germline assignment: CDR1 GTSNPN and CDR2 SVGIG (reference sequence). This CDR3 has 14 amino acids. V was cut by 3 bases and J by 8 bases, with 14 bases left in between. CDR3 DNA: TGTGCCTGGAGCCTGGAGGGATGGGATTCACCCCTCCACTTT. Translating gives CAWSLEGWDSPLHF.

CDR3 sequence reads: CASSSLPGQETYEQYF. CDR3 nucleotides: TGTGCCAGCAGTTCCCTACCGGGACAGGAAACCTACGAGCAGTACTTC. This rearrangement joins TRBV27 to TRBJ2-7, with 8 nucleotides matching TRBD1. The CDR3 has 16 residues. Trimming took 4 bases from V and 2 from J; bases not matched to a gene: 10. CDR1 MNHEY and CDR2 SMNVEV come from the germline V gene (reference sequence).

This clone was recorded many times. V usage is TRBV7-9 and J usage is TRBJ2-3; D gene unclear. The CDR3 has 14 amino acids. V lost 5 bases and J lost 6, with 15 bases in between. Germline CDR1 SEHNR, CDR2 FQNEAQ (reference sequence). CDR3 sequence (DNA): TGTGCCAGCAGCGCGGCGAGACTGCTGGATACGCAGTATTTT. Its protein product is CASSAARLLDTQYF.

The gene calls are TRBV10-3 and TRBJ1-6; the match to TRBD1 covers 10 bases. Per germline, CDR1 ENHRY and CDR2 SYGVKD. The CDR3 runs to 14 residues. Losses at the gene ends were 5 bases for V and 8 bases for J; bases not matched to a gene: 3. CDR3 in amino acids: CAISSGTGDSPLHF. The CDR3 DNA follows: TGTGCCATCAGTTCCGGGACAGGGGATTCACCCCTCCACTTT.

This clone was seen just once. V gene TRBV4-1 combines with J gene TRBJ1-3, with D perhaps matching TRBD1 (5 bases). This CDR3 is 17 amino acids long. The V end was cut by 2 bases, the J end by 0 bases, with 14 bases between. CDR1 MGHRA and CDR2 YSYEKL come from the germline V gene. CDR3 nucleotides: TGCGCCAGCAGCCAAAGGGGCCAGTTGAGCTCTGGAAACACCATATATTTT. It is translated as CASSQRGQLSSGNTIYF.

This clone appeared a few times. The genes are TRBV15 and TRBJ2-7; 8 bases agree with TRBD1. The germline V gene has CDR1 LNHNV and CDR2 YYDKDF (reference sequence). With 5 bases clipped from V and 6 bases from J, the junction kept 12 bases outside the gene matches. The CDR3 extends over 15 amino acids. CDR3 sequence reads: CATSPRQGLGPEQYF. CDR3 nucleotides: TGTGCCACCAGCCCCCGACAGGGGTTGGGACCCGAGCAGTACTTC.

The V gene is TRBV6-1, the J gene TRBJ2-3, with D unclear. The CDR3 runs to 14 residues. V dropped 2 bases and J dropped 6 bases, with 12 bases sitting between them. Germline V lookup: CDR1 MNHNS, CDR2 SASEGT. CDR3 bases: TGTGCCAGCAGTGAAATGGTGAGGTCGGATACGCAGTATTTT. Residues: CASSEMVRSDTQYF.

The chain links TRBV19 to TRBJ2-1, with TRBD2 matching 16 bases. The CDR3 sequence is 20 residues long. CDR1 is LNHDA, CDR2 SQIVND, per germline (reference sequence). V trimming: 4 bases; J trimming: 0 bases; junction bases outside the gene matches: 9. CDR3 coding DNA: TGTGCCAGTAGTAAGGGGCCGGGACTAGCGGGGGGGTTCTCCTACAATGAGCAGTTCTTC. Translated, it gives CASSKGPGLAGGFSYNEQFF.

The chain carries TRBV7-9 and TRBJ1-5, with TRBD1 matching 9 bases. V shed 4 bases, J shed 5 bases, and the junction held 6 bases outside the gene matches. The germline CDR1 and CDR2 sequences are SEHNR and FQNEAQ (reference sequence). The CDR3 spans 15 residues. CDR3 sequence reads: CASSSGTGNYQPQHF. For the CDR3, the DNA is TGTGCCAGCAGCTCCGGGACAGGGAATTATCAGCCCCAGCATTTT.

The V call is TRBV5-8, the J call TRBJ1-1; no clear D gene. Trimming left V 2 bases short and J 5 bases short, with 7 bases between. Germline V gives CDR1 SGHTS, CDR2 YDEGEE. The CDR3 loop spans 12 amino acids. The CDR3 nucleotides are TGTGCCAGCAGCTTCCGGGAAACTGAAGCTTTCTTT. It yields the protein CASSFRETEAFF.